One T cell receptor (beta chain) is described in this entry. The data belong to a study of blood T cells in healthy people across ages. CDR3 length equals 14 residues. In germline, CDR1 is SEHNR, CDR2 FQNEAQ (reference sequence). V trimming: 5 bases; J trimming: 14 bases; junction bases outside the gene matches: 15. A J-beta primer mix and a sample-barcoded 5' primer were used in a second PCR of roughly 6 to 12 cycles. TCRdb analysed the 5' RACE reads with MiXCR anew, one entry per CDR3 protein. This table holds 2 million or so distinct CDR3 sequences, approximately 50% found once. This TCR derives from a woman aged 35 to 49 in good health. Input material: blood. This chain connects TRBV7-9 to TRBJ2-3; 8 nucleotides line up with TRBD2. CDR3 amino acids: CASSTAGTSGFLYF. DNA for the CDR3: TGTGCCAGCAGCACCGCAGGGACTAGTGGATTCCTGTATTTT. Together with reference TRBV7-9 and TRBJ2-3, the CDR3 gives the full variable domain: DTGVSQNPRHKITKRGQNVTFRCDPISEHNRLYWYRQTLGQGPEFLTYFQNEAQLEKSRLLSDRFSAERPKGSFSTLEIQRTEQGDSAMYLCASSTAGTSGFLYFGPGTRLTVL.